The present entry profiles one T cell receptor (beta chain) with its context. As yet, its antigen is unknown. This record comes from a study of CD8+ T cells in alopecia areata. About the study: Administration of oral tofacitinib to treated patients was at 5 to 10 mg twice daily. The study's findings and limits: Unlike in mice, where it was clearer, TCR sharing across patients was less clear, possibly HLA-related.

V lost 4 bases, J lost 7 bases, and 7 bases stayed unmatched. The CDR3 has 13 amino acids. The germline V gene has CDR1 SQVTM and CDR2 ANQGSEA. Sequencing used cDNA as its template, made by extracting RNA and reverse transcribing it. Only in-frame clones appear in the TCRdb table, and some are missing; sequencing was by immunoSEQ multiplex PCR. The repertoire holds about 140,000 clones, about 60% seen once, with roughly 6.7% in the top ten. The study team obtained lesional scalp punch biopsies and peripheral blood from alopecia areata patients. PBMC-derived CD4+ and CD8+ T cells were sorted. The genes are TRBV29-1 and TRBJ1-1; 9 positions agree with TRBD1. Source: CD4+ T cells sorted from blood, taken at week 0. The receptor's source is a human donor with alopecia areata. The CDR3 spells CSVVLQGANEAFF. In nucleotides, the CDR3 is TGCAGCGTTGTTTTACAGGGGGCGAATGAAGCTTTCTTT.